One T cell receptor (beta chain) is described in this entry. These data are taken from a study of blood T cell repertoires in COVID-19. Study in general: Sites in the United States, Italy and Spain provided acute and convalescent COVID-19 samples. Nucleic acid was either cDNA or gDNA, and it came from T cells, B-cell-depleted T cells, or PBMCs.

Seattle patients were enrolled during active infection and followed longitudinally. In the authors' methods: Reference gene primer amplification yielded estimated nucleated cell counts. The data were produced by immunoSEQ multiplex PCR, yet TCRdb's version contains in-frame clones alone and is incomplete. The V and J calls and clone size are taken from that table; D and trimming were inferred from the DNA. The sample carries 150,000 to 200,000 clones, about 82% recorded once. Sequences were obtained from peripheral blood. This sequence originates from a man between 60 and 70 years old with COVID-19, enrolled during active disease.

The CDR3: CASSYSLQDTDTQYF. The CDR3 bases are TGTGCCAGCAGTTACTCCCTACAGGACACAGATACGCAGTATTTT. V usage is TRBV6-2 or TRBV6-3 and J usage is TRBJ2-3; a possible D gene is TRBD1 (5 bases). The V gene lost 0 bases and the J gene lost 2 bases, with 9 bases spanning the gap. CDR3 length: 15 amino acids. CDR1 and CDR2 (germline): MNHEY, SVGEGT.